Shown below are 15 T cell receptor beta chains from a single sample sequenced in a study of OX40 agonist ivuxolimab in advanced cancers. Some clones are missing from TCRdb's copy, which holds only in-frame ones; the method was immunoSEQ multiplex PCR. In the table there are some 77,000 clones, 92% of which are singletons. The specimen comprised CD4+ or CD8+ T cells sorted from blood, sampled in a trial of the OX40 agonist ivuxolimab. The source of these receptors is an adult with an advanced solid tumor such as melanoma, head and neck, liver or kidney cancer.

The rearrangement joins TRBV2 to TRBJ1-2; TRBD1 matches at 7 bases. CDR1 is SNHLY and CDR2 is FYNNEI in the germline V gene. The length of the CDR3 is 19 residues. V was pared by 1 base and J by 3 bases, with 17 bases of the junction left unmatched. The CDR3: CASSEVRGQKEGEYYGYTF. The CDR3 region has the DNA TGTGCCAGCAGTGAAGTCAGGGGACAGAAAGAGGGGGAATACTATGGCTACACCTTC.

The chain recombines TRBV11-2 with TRBJ2-7; D unclear. The CDR3 is 13 amino acids. Looked up from germline, CDR1 is SGHAT and CDR2 is FQNNGV. Trimming pared 1 base from V and 3 bases from J, leaving 7 bases between. The CDR3 bases are TGTGCCAGCAGCTTAGGGACCAACTACGAGCAGTACTTC. Its translation: CASSLGTNYEQYF.

CDR3 DNA sequence: TGTGCCAGCAAAAGGTCTCTAGCGGAATACAATGAGCAGTTCTTC. Its translation is CASKRSLAEYNEQFF. The chain uses TRBV6-1 and TRBJ2-1, with TRBD2 identical over 7 bases. The length of the CDR3 is 15 residues. Germline lookup yields CDR1 MNHNS and CDR2 SASEGT. V gave up 7 bases and J gave up 4 bases; unmatched junction bases: 10.

V and J are TRBV13 and TRBJ1-4, with D possibly being TRBD1 (5 bases). CDR1 is PRHDT, CDR2 FYEKMQ, per germline (reference sequence). Trimming stripped 6 bases from V and 5 bases from J, with 13 bases between. The CDR3 runs 14 residues. The CDR3 spells CASSTGFRNEKLFF. CDR3 DNA sequence: TGTGCCAGCAGTACAGGTTTTCGGAATGAAAAACTGTTTTTT.

This clone has only one observation. The V call is TRBV14, the J call TRBJ1-1; D unclear. CDR1 SGHDN and CDR2 FVKESK come from the germline V gene. The CDR3 consists of 13 residues. V lost 8 bases and J 5 bases, leaving 15 bases between the germline ends. In nucleotides, the CDR3 is TGTGCCAGCGGGGAATCCCCGAGGACTGAAGCTTTCTTT. It encodes CASGESPRTEAFF.

This chain joins TRBV9 and TRBJ2-7; TRBD2 matches 14 bases. Germline assignment: CDR1 SGDLS and CDR2 YYNGEE. The CDR3 totals 19 residues. The V gene end was trimmed by 3 bases and the J gene end by 2 bases; junction bases not matched to a gene: 13. The CDR3 here is CASSAHLTSGGARPYEQYF. The CDR3 coding sequence is TGTGCCAGCAGCGCCCACTTGACTAGCGGGGGGGCCAGGCCCTACGAGCAGTACTTC. The complete variable domain, with remaining parts taken from reference TRBV9 and TRBJ2-7, reads DSGVTQTPKHLITATGQRVTLRCSPRSGDLSVYWYQQSLDQGLQFLIQYYNGEERAKGNILERFSAQQFPDLHSELNLSSLELGDSALYFCASSAHLTSGGARPYEQYFGPGTRLTVT.

The V and J genes are TRBV7-2 and TRBJ2-5; D unclear. This CDR3 spans 12 amino acids. Germline V lookup: CDR1 SGHTA, CDR2 FQGNSA. Trimming took off 5 bases at V and 9 bases at J, with 13 bases between the two ends. This CDR3 reads CASSANPPAQYF. In nucleotides, the CDR3 is TGTGCCAGCAGCGCCAACCCCCCAGCCCAGTACTTC.

The chain employs TRBV7-9 and TRBJ2-3, with a tentative D call TRBD2 (5 bases). Germline CDR1 is SEHNR and CDR2 is FQNEAQ (reference sequence). Trimming shortened V by 5 bases and J by 2 bases, and 17 bases separated the two germline ends. The CDR3 runs 16 residues. CDR3: CASSLLREPPTDTQYF. The CDR3 nucleotides are TGTGCCAGCAGCCTCCTCCGGGAACCCCCCACAGATACGCAGTATTTT.

This chain joins TRBV5-6 and TRBJ2-7; D call uncertain. Germline V lookup: CDR1 SGHDT, CDR2 YYEEEE. V dropped 0 bases and J dropped 0 bases, with 4 bases sitting between them. The CDR3 totals 13 residues. Here the CDR3 DNA reads TGTGCCAGCAGCTTGGACAACTCCTACGAGCAGTACTTC. Translation: CASSLDNSYEQYF.

This chain joins TRBV27 and TRBJ2-6; TRBD1 agrees at 7 bases. This CDR3 contains 17 residues. Germline trimming cut 6 bases from V and 0 bases from J; bases unmatched to any gene: 8. Germline CDR1 and CDR2: MNHEY and SMNVEV (reference sequence). The CDR3 here is CASRLGQIISGANVLTF. For the CDR3, the DNA is TGTGCCAGCAGGTTGGGACAGATCATCTCTGGGGCCAACGTCCTGACTTTC.

The genes are TRBV5-1 and TRBJ2-7, with 9 positions matching TRBD1. CDR1 and CDR2 from the germline V gene are SGHRS and YFSETQ. V was clipped by 6 bases and J by 3 bases; unmatched bases: 7. This CDR3 region has 14 residues. The DNA for the CDR3 is TGCGCCAGCACTAACCGGGACAGGGTCTACGAGCAGTACTTC. Its protein is CASTNRDRVYEQYF.

The chain is built from TRBV5-4 and TRBJ1-4; no definite D call. Germline assignment: CDR1 SGHNT and CDR2 YYREEE (reference sequence). Deletions cut 9 bases from V and 5 bases from J, with 11 bases between. The CDR3 covers 12 residues. The DNA of the CDR3 is TGTGCCACCGGAACGGACAATGAAAAACTGTTTTTT. Translation gives CATGTDNEKLFF.

This clone has just a few counts. V is TRBV6-1 and J is TRBJ2-7, with D uncertain. Germline V gene lookup returns CDR1 MNHNS and CDR2 SASEGT. The CDR3 runs to 15 residues. V was pared by 1 base and J by 3 bases, with 13 bases between. CDR3: CASSEEGQFYYEQYF. In nucleotides, the CDR3 is TGTGCCAGCAGTGAAGAAGGGCAGTTTTACTACGAGCAGTACTTC.

In this sample, this clone is medium-sized. Different DNA sequences within this sample yield the same CDR3. CDR3 sequence: CASSDSRDTDTQYF. The CDR3 nucleotides are TGTGCCAGCAGTGACTCTAGGGACACAGATACGCAGTATTTT. The chain has TRBV6-4 and TRBJ2-3; unclear D gene. The germline V and J ends were trimmed by 0 bases and 2 bases, with 6 bases remaining between them. This CDR3 spans 14 amino acids. Germline CDR1 reads MRHNA; CDR2 reads SNTAGT.

In DNA, the CDR3 is TGTGCCAGCAGCTTTGCAGGGGAGGCTCTAATCACAGATACGCAGTATTTT. Its translation is CASSFAGEALITDTQYF. V is TRBV12-1 and J is TRBJ2-3; TRBD2, the table's D call, lacks a check against the DNA. TRBV12-1 is annotated as a pseudogene. The CDR3 covers 17 residues.